This TCR beta chain was profiled in a study of OX40 agonist ivuxolimab in advanced cancers. Study summary: Three individuals attained partial responses, comprising one hepatocellular carcinoma case and two cutaneous melanoma cases.

Assay used: immunoSEQ multiplex PCR; TCRdb lists only in-frame clones, some missing. Among around 20,000 clones listed, 60% to 80% were seen once. Study-wide findings and caveats: Partial responders at 0.1-3.0 mg/kg showed near-lowest clonal expansion. At 0.1 to 3.0 mg/kg and by week 6, CD4+ and CD8+ T cells in the blood had expanded clonally.

Regarding this clone: Its specificity is not known.

The germline V gene has CDR1 SNHLY and CDR2 FYNNEI. There are 14 residues in the CDR3. Trimming took off 9 bases at V and 1 base at J, with 13 bases between the two ends. The source is an adult with an advanced solid tumor such as melanoma, head and neck, liver or kidney cancer. The chain joins TRBV2 to TRBJ2-1, with D perhaps TRBD1 (6 bases). The material was CD4+ or CD8+ T cells sorted from blood, obtained in a trial of the OX40 agonist ivuxolimab. CDR3 in amino acids: CASLGAVSYNEQFF. The CDR3 coding sequence is TGTGCCAGTCTGGGGGCGGTATCCTACAATGAGCAGTTCTTC.